These 8 T cell receptor beta chains were all obtained from the same sample, sequenced in a study of neurological immune-mediated disorders. Each CDR3 protein gets one entry after TCRdb re-called the 5' RACE reads with MiXCR. The sample contains 26,000 or so distinct CDR3 sequences, roughly 20% of which appear only once. Material: PBMCs. These receptors came from an older woman in good health.

This clonotype was recorded at least ten times. The V gene is TRBV24-1, the J gene TRBJ1-2, with 8 nucleotides matching TRBD1. The CDR3 runs to 14 residues. With 10 bases clipped from V and 4 bases from J, the junction kept 10 bases outside the gene matches. CDR1 and CDR2 from the germline V gene are KGHDR and SFDVKD. CDR3 loop: CATGSPGQVYGYTF. CDR3 in DNA: TGTGCCACAGGATCACCGGGACAGGTCTATGGCTACACCTTC.

V gene TRBV4-3 combines with J gene TRBJ1-2; possibly TRBD1 for D (5 bases). Germline V CDR1 and CDR2: LGHNA, YSLEER. V shed 0 bases and J shed 8 bases, with 13 bases lying between them. This CDR3 has 14 residues. CDR3 coding DNA: TGCGCCAGCAGCCAAGATCTGAGCGGGGCCGGCTACACCTTC. It is translated as CASSQDLSGAGYTF.

This clonotype was counted many times. The J gene is TRBJ2-7, the V gene TRBV4-2; no clear D gene. V was shortened by 1 base and J by 2 bases, with 6 bases between the two germline ends. Germline CDR1 and CDR2: LGHNA and YNFKEQ. CDR3 size: 13 residues. The CDR3 DNA sequence: TGTGCCAGCAGCCAAGGAAAGACCTACGAGCAGTACTTC. This translates into CASSQGKTYEQYF.

This clonotype occurred many times. The chain employs TRBV5-5 and TRBJ2-1, with unresolved D. Between the trimmed V and J ends, which lost 2 bases and 5 bases, there was a span of 14 bases. In germline, CDR1 is SGHKS, CDR2 YYEKEE (reference sequence). The CDR3 consists of 15 residues. CDR3 DNA: TGTGCCAGCAGCTTCGTCAAAAGGCAGCACAATGAGCAGTTCTTC. Its translation: CASSFVKRQHNEQFF.

The sample holds many counts of this clonotype. The chain joins TRBV6-5 to TRBJ2-2; 8 nucleotides align to TRBD2. This CDR3 has 16 amino acids. From germline, CDR1 is MNHEY and CDR2 SVGAGI. Germline trimming cut 0 bases from V and 5 bases from J; bases unmatched to any gene: 5. CDR3 sequence (DNA): TGTGCCAGCAGTTACTCCGGGGGGGCCGGGACCGGGGAGCTGTTTTTT. Its protein product is CASSYSGGAGTGELFF.

With regard to this clonotype: The junction does not match germline at one end; this may be a read error. V is TRBV24-1 and J is TRBJ1-4; D not resolved. CDR1 and CDR2 from the germline V gene are KGHDR and SFDVKD. The CDR3 spans 15 residues. CDR3 sequence: CAASDGRGDHEKLFF. CDR3 sequence (DNA): TGTGCCGCCAGTGATGGGCGTGGGGATCATGAAAAACTGTTTTTT.

This clonotype was found many times. The chain couples TRBV20-1 to TRBJ1-5; 10 nucleotides match TRBD1. CDR3 length: 13 residues. The V and J ends lost 6 bases and 4 bases, in that order; junction bases with no gene match: 3. Looked up from germline, CDR1 is DFQATT and CDR2 is SNEGSKA (reference sequence). The CDR3 DNA follows: TGCAGTGCGAGGACAGGGGGTAATCAGCCCCAGCATTTT. Amino acids: CSARTGGNQPQHF.

The chain couples TRBV20-1 to TRBJ1-1; 7 bases are a match to TRBD1. Germline CDR1 is DFQATT and CDR2 is SNEGSKA (reference sequence). The CDR3 consists of 17 residues. The V and J ends lost 4 bases and 1 base, in that order; junction bases with no gene match: 15. CDR3 coding DNA: TGCAGTGCTATTTCGATTCCGGGACAGAGAACGAACACTGAAGCTTTCTTT. It is translated as CSAISIPGQRTNTEAFF.